This TCR beta chain was identified during a study of OX40 agonist ivuxolimab in advanced cancers. Study findings and constraints: It was not determined which antigens were specifically recognized by the peripheral T cells that had undergone clonal expansion. Expanded clones were, on average, more numerous among CD8+ T cells than CD4+. Among patients with partial responses at 0.1-3.0 mg/kg, clonal expansion was among the lowest.

The germline V and J ends were trimmed by 2 bases and 5 bases, with 10 bases remaining between them. CDR3 size: 13 residues. From germline, CDR1 is SGHNT and CDR2 YYREEE (reference sequence). Using immunoSEQ multiplex PCR, the repertoire was profiled, and TCRdb retains in-frame clones only, with some absent. The data hold tens of thousands of clones, with 82% observed a single time. Blood sampling took place at baseline, cycle 4 day 1, and cycle 7 day 1. A remark on this clone: Its antigen is unknown.

This sequence was found in an adult with an advanced solid tumor such as melanoma, head and neck, liver or kidney cancer. The sample here was CD4+ or CD8+ T cells sorted from blood, taken in a trial of the OX40 agonist ivuxolimab. This chain uses TRBV5-4 with TRBJ2-5; D may be TRBD2 (5 bases). The DNA of the CDR3 is TGTGCCAGCAGCTTCCAACTAGGGGAGACCCAGTACTTC. This sequence encodes CASSFQLGETQYF. Supplemented by reference TRBV5-4 and TRBJ2-5, the full variable domain reads ETGVTQSPTHLIKTRGQQVTLRCSSQSGHNTVSWYQQALGQGPQFIFQYYREEENGRGNFPPRFSGLQFPNYSSELNVNALELDDSALYLCASSFQLGETQYFGPGTRLLVL.